These 5 T cell receptor beta chains came from one sample sequenced in a study of control samples from healthy donors and cancer patients. Profiling relied on immunoSEQ multiplex PCR, and the TCRdb table lists in-frame clones only, not all of them. The sample yields about 79,000 clones, 93% seen once. The sample taken for sequencing was PBMCs. The receptors stem from a woman aged 40 to 49 with lung cancer.

The chain recombines TRBV5-1 with TRBJ2-1, with D hard to call. The CDR3 spans 13 residues. The germline CDR1 and CDR2 sequences are SGHRS and YFSETQ. V lost 1 base and J 8 bases, leaving 10 bases between the germline ends. DNA for the CDR3: TGCGCCAGCAGCTTGTCCCCCGGCTATGAGCAGTTCTTC. As protein: CASSLSPGYEQFF.

The CDR3 DNA follows: TGCGCCAGCAGCTCGCAAGGACAGGCCTCAGATACGCAGTATTTT. This sequence encodes CASSSQGQASDTQYF. V and J are TRBV5-1 and TRBJ2-3, with 7 bases fitting TRBD1. Germline CDR1 and CDR2: SGHRS and YFSETQ. This CDR3 comprises 15 residues. J lost 4 bases, V lost 3 bases, and 8 bases had no gene match. Filled out from reference TRBV5-1 and TRBJ2-3, the complete variable domain reads KAGVTQTPRYLIKTRGQQVTLSCSPISGHRSVSWYQQTPGQGLQFLFEYFSETQRNKGNFPGRFSGRQFSNSRSEMNVSTLELGDSALYLCASSSQGQASDTQYFGPGTRLTVL.

This rearrangement joins TRBV7-9 to TRBJ2-2; D remains ambiguous. This CDR3 contains 13 residues. The V and J ends lost 0 bases and 5 bases respectively, with 4 bases between them. Germline V CDR1 and CDR2: SEHNR, FQNEAQ (reference sequence). As DNA, the CDR3 is TGTGCCAGCAGCTTAGCGCTGACCGGGGAGCTGTTTTTT. It is translated as CASSLALTGELFF.

The chain recombines TRBV28 with TRBJ1-1; D gene unclear. Germline V gene sequence: CDR1 MDHEN, CDR2 SYDVKM. The CDR3 runs 13 residues. The V and J ends lost 3 bases and 4 bases respectively, with 9 bases between them. As DNA, the CDR3 is TGTGCCAGCAGTTTTGGTGCCACCACTGAAGCTTTCTTT. Amino acid sequence: CASSFGATTEAFF.

This sequence joins TRBV11-2 and TRBJ1-5; D gene unclear. This CDR3 is built from 13 residues. Germline loops: CDR1 SGHAT, CDR2 FQNNGV. Trimming removed 0 bases from V and 7 bases from J, with 7 bases in between. The CDR3 DNA reads as TGTGCCAGCAGCTTAGATTATAGCCAGCCCCAGCATTTT. This translates into CASSLDYSQPQHF.